The 4 T cell receptor beta chains below were found in one sample sequenced in a study of T cells in Graves' hyperthyroidism and ophthalmopathy. The CDR3 regions of TCR beta were amplified from RNA transcripts. The HTBI primer set drove a first-round RT-PCR of the TCR CDR3. MiXCR was run by TCRdb on the multiplex PCR reads, yielding one entry per CDR3 protein. The profile shows about 410,000 distinct CDR3 sequences, around 15% of them singletons. Sequenced input: blood. The receptors derive from a man younger than 35 with Graves' ophthalmopathy.

This clonotype was counted ten times or more. The chain couples TRBV4-1 to TRBJ2-1, with D hard to call. The CDR3 consists of 16 residues. Germline lookup yields CDR1 MGHRA and CDR2 YSYEKL. Trimming shortened V by 0 bases and J by 0 bases, and 9 bases separated the two germline ends. The CDR3 region is CASSQDGFGSYNEQFF. DNA for the CDR3: TGCGCCAGCAGCCAAGATGGGTTCGGCTCCTACAATGAGCAGTTCTTC.

This clonotype was detected ten times or more. The chain carries TRBV12-3 or TRBV12-4 and TRBJ1-5; 7 bases line up with TRBD1. This CDR3 spans 13 amino acids. Trimming cost V 5 bases and J 6 bases; bases outside gene matches: 4. The CDR3 protein is CASSNRGLQPQHF. CDR3 nucleotide sequence: TGTGCCAGCAGTAACAGGGGCCTTCAGCCCCAGCATTTT.

The table lists this clonotype with many counts. The chain carries TRBV5-1 and TRBJ1-1; D unresolved. The CDR3 spans 12 residues. V was cut by 3 bases and J by 6 bases, with 9 bases left in between. Germline V gene sequence: CDR1 SGHRS, CDR2 YFSETQ. CDR3 nucleotides: TGCGCCAGCAGCTCAGTCCGAGCTGAAGCTTTCTTT. This encodes CASSSVRAEAFF.

This clonotype was detected many times. The gene calls are TRBV7-9 and TRBJ2-3, with 13 bases that match TRBD2. CDR3 size: 16 residues. CDR1 and CDR2 from the germline V gene are SEHNR and FQNEAQ (reference sequence). V lost 6 bases, J lost 8 bases, and 11 bases stayed unmatched. CDR3 residues: CASRSATSGGSGTQYF. The CDR3 coding sequence is TGTGCCAGCAGATCGGCGACTAGCGGGGGGAGTGGTACGCAGTATTTT.